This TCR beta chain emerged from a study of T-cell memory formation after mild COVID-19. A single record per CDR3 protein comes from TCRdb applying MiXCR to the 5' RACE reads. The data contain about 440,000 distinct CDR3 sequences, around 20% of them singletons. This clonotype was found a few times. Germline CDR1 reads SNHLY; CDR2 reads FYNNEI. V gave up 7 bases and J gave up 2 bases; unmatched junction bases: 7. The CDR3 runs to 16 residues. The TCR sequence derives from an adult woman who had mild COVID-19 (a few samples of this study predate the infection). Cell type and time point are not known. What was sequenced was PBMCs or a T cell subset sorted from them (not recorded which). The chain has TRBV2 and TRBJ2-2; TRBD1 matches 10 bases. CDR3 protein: CASTRQTGGNTGELFF. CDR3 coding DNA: TGTGCCAGCACCAGACAGACAGGGGGCAACACCGGGGAGCTGTTTTTT.